Sequencing of this T cell receptor beta chain was carried out in a study of identical twins. Study conclusions and caveats: Surplus twin overlap in beta out-of-frame sequences was less pronounced.

As regards this clonotype: What it recognizes is unknown.

All donors were healthy, and all were Caucasian. The V gene's germline CDR1 is SGDLS and CDR2 YYNGEE. CDR3 length equals 16 residues. J was trimmed by 7 bases and V by 4 bases; bases with no gene match: 13. TCRdb reprocessed the 5' RACE reads via MiXCR and lists one record per CDR3 protein. The sample records 550,000 to 700,000 distinct CDR3 sequences, roughly 20% being singletons. These records were also assigned to another study, of T cells expressing NK-cell markers. That source reports: Of the CD8+ T cells in about 6 donors, roughly 1.0-7.5% belonged to dominant NKG2C+ clonotypes. These clonotypes also led the CD3+CD56-NKG2C+ fraction in a handful of donors.

The gene calls are TRBV9 and TRBJ2-1; 8 positions agree with TRBD1. Sequenced sample: PBMCs. This TCR was recovered from a woman aged 18-29 years in good health. CDR3 region: CASSQLRTGWGNEQFF. The CDR3 nucleotides read TGTGCCAGCAGCCAACTACGGACAGGGTGGGGTAATGAGCAGTTCTTC.